This entry is about one T cell receptor (beta chain). As originally analysed: Reference gene primer amplification yielded estimated nucleated cell counts. Sequencing used immunoSEQ multiplex PCR; TCRdb keeps in-frame clones, though not all of them. Clone size and the V and J calls come from that table; the DNA yielded D and trimming. Here the sample spans fewer than 250,000 clones, roughly 82% being singletons. These data belong to a study of blood T cell repertoires in COVID-19. Study information: COVID-19 samples from acute and convalescent phases originated in the United States, Italy and Spain. From T cells, B-cell-depleted T cells, or PBMCs came the material, which was cDNA or gDNA.

Trimming left V 2 bases short and J 6 bases short, with 5 bases between. Germline V gives CDR1 DFQATT, CDR2 SNEGSKA (reference sequence). The CDR3 length is 11 residues. This chain joins TRBV20-1 and TRBJ1-5; D might be TRBD1 (5 bases). Sequencing used peripheral blood. The sequence came from a woman in her 70s with acute or convalescent COVID-19. The CDR3 loop is CSARRGQPQHF. The CDR3 region has the DNA TGCAGTGCTAGAAGGGGTCAGCCCCAGCATTTT.